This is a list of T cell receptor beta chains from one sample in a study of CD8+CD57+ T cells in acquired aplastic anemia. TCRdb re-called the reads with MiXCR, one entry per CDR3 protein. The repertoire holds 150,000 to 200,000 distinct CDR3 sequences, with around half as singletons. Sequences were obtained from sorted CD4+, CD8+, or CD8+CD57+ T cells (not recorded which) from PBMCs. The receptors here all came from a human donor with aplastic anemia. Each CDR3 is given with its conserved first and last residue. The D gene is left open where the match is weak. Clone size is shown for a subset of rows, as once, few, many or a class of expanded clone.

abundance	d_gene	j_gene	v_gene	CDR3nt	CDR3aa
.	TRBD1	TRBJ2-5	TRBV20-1	TGCAGTGGTTTGGACAGGGCGCAGACCCAGTACTTC	CSGLDRAQTQYF
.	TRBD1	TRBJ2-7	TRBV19	TGTGCCAGTAGTGCCGCAGGGGGCTACGAGCAGTACTTC	CASSAAGGYEQYF
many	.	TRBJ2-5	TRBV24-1	TGTGCCACCAGGGGGAGTGGGGAGACCCAGTACTTC	CATRGSGETQYF
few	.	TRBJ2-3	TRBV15	TGTGCCACGAAAGGATATGGCACAGATACGCAGTATTTT	CATKGYGTDTQYF
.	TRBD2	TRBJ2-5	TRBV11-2	TGTGCCAGCAGCTTAGGACGGGGGGGCCAAGAGACCCAGTACTTC	CASSLGRGGQETQYF
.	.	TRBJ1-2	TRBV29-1	TGCAGCGTTGATAGTGTTCGGGGCTACACCTTC	CSVDSVRGYTF
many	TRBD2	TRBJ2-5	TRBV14	TGTGCCAGCAGTGTAGCGGGGGCTCAAGAGACCCAGTACTTC	CASSVAGAQETQYF
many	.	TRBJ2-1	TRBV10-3	TGTGCCATCGGGCCAGGCGGTGAGCAGTTCTTC	CAIGPGGEQFF
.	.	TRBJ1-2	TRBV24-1	TGTGCCACCAGTGACCCCAAGGAAAGTCCTGGCTACACCTTC	CATSDPKESPGYTF
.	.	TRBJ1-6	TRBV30	TGTGCCTGGGGTGCAATTGGGGATTCACCCCTCCACTTT	CAWGAIGDSPLHF
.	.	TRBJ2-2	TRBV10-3	TGTGCCATCAGTGAGACGGGTTCGAACACCGGGGAGCTGTTTTTT	CAISETGSNTGELFF
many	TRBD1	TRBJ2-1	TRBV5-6	TGTGCCAGCAGCTTGTGGGACAGGGGGAACAATGAGCAGTTCTTC	CASSLWDRGNNEQFF
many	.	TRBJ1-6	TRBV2	TGTGCCAGCACCGCGGACATGGGGAGAAATTCACCCCTCCACTTT	CASTADMGRNSPLHF
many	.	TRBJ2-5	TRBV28	TGTGCCGGGGCGTCGGGAGAGACCCAGTACTTC	CAGASGETQYF
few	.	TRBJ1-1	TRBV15	TGTGCCACCAGCAGAGCAACAGGTAACACTGAAGCTTTCTTT	CATSRATGNTEAFF
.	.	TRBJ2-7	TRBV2	TGTGCCAGCAGTGCTATGGGGGGCCGGGAGCAGTACTTC	CASSAMGGREQYF
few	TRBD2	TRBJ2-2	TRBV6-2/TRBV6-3	TGTGCCAGCAGGCCACTAGCGGGAGGGCCGAGCGGGGAGCTGTTTTTT	CASRPLAGGPSGELFF
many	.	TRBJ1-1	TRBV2	TGTGCCAGCATTACAAACAGGGTGGATAACACTGAAGCTTTCTTT	CASITNRVDNTEAFF
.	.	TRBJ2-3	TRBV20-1	TGCAGTGCTAGAGTTTTGAATACGCAGTATTTT	CSARVLNTQYF
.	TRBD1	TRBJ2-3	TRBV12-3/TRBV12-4	TGTGCCAGCACCGTGACAGGGGGTGGCACAGATACGCAGTATTTT	CASTVTGGGTDTQYF
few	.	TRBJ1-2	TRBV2	TGTGCCAGCAACCTGGACCGTGGCTACACCTTC	CASNLDRGYTF
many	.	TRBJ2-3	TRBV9	TGTGCCAGCAGCGTAGCCCCGAATTCGGATACGCAGTATTTT	CASSVAPNSDTQYF
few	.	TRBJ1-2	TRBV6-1	TGTGCCACCAGTCCGGCGCGCACAGGGCAAGGCTACACCTTC	CATSPARTGQGYTF
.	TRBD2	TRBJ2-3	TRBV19	TGTGCCAGTAGTATAACTAGCGGTAGCACAGATACGCAGTATTTT	CASSITSGSTDTQYF
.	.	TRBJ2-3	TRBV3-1	TGTGCCAGCAGCCAATTAAGCCCAGATACGCAGTATTTT	CASSQLSPDTQYF
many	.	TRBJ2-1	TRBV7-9	TGTGCCAGCAGCTTAACGGCCGACAATGAGCAGTTCTTC	CASSLTADNEQFF
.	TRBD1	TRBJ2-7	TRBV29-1	TGCAGCGTACCGGGACAGGGGGAAGGTCTACGCGAGCAGTACTTC	CSVPGQGEGLREQYF
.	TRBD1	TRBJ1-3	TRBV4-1	TGCGCCAGCAGCCAAGATCGGGGGGGACAGGGGGCAGCTGGAAACACCATATATTTT	CASSQDRGGQGAAGNTIYF
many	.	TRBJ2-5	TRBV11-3	TGTGCCAGCAGTTCAGGGCCGGAGACCCAGTACTTC	CASSSGPETQYF
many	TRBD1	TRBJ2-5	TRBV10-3	TGTGCCATCAGTATGACAGGGGGCATGGGGACCCAGTACTTC	CAISMTGGMGTQYF
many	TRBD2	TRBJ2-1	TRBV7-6	TGTGCCAGCAGCGGGACTAGCGGGGGGAACAATGAGCAGTTCTTC	CASSGTSGGNNEQFF
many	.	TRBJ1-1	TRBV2	TGTGCCAGCAACCAGGCGCACACTGAAGCTTTCTTT	CASNQAHTEAFF
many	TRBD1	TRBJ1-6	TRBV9	TGTGCCAGCAGCGTTGGGACAGGGGACCCTAATTCACCCCTCCACTTT	CASSVGTGDPNSPLHF
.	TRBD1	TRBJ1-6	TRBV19	TGTGCCAGTAGGTACAGGGGGAATAATTCACCCCTCCACTTT	CASRYRGNNSPLHF
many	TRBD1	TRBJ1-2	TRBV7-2	TGTGCCAGCAGCCAATATAGGACAGGGAACTATGGCTACACCTTC	CASSQYRTGNYGYTF
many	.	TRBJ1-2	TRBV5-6	TGTGCCAGCAGCTTGGTGGCTAACTATGGCTACACCTTC	CASSLVANYGYTF
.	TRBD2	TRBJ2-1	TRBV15	TGTGCCACCGAGCGGGGGGGCCCTTCCTACAATGAGCAGTTCTTC	CATERGGPSYNEQFF
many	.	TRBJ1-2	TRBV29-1	TGCAGCGTTGAAACAGACGGCTATGGCTACACCTTC	CSVETDGYGYTF
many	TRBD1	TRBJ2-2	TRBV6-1	TGTGCCAGCAGAGAGGACAGGGGCCGGTCCGGGGAGCTGTTTTTT	CASREDRGRSGELFF
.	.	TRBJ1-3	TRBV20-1	TGCAGTGCTAGGAGTACGAACACCATATATTTT	CSARSTNTIYF
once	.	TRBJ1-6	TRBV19	TGTGCCAGTAGTACCATCGGGGGATCCTATAATTCACCCCTCCACTTT	CASSTIGGSYNSPLHF
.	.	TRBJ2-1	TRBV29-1	TGCAGCGTATTGCGAGGGCGGGGTGAGCAGTTCTTC	CSVLRGRGEQFF
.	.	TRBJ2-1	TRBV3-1	TGTGCCAGCAGCCAACGACCTCACACCTTCTCCTACAATGAGCAGTTCTTC	CASSQRPHTFSYNEQFF
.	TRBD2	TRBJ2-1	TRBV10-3	TGTGCCGGAGGGACTAGCGGGGGCCCTTACAATGAGCAGTTCTTC	CAGGTSGGPYNEQFF
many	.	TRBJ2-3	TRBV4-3	TGCGCCAGCAGCCACAGGGGGGTCGTCACAGATACGCAGTATTTT	CASSHRGVVTDTQYF
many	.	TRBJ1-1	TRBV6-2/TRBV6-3	TGTGCCAGCATCTGGGACGTGGGGTCGAACACTGAAGCTTTCTTT	CASIWDVGSNTEAFF
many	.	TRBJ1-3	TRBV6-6	TGTGCCAGCAGTTACGGGACGGGGACCTCTGGAAACACCATATATTTT	CASSYGTGTSGNTIYF
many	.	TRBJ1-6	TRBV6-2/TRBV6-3	TGTGCCAGCAGATCCCCCTTCTTGAATACATGGGCCCTCCACTTT	CASRSPFLNTWALHF
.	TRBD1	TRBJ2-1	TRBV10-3	TGTGCCATCAGTGAGGGGGACAGGGGGATCGGGCAGTTCTTC	CAISEGDRGIGQFF
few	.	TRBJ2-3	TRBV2	TGTGCCAGCAGCAGGGGCAGAGATACGCAGTATTTT	CASSRGRDTQYF
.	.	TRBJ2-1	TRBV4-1	TGCGCCAGCAGCCAAGGCGTGGTAGGACTACCCCCCTACAATGAGCAGTTCTTC	CASSQGVVGLPPYNEQFF
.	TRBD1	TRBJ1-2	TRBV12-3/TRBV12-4	TGTGCCAGCAGCCGGACCGGGACAGGGGGCGCGGGTGGCTACACCTTC	CASSRTGTGGAGGYTF
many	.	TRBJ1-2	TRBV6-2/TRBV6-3	TGTGCCAGCAGCGGAGACAGCTATGGCTACACCTTC	CASSGDSYGYTF
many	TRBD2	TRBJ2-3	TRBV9	TGTGCCAGCAGCGGGGGGGGTGCAGGCACAGATACGCAGTATTTT	CASSGGGAGTDTQYF
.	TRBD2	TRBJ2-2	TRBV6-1	TGTGCCAGCAGTCAGAGAAGCGGGATTTCATACACCGGGGAGCTGTTTTTT	CASSQRSGISYTGELFF